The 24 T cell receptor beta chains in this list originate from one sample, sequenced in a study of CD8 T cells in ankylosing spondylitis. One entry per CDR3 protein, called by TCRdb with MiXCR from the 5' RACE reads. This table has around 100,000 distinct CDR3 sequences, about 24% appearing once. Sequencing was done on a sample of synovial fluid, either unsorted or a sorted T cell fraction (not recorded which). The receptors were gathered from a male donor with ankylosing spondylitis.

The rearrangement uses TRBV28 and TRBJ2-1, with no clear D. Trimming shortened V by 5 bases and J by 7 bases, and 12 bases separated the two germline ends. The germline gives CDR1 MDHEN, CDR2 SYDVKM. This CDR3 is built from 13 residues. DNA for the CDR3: TGTGCCAGCAGTGAGGACCCGAGAAATGAGCAGTTCTTC. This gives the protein CASSEDPRNEQFF.

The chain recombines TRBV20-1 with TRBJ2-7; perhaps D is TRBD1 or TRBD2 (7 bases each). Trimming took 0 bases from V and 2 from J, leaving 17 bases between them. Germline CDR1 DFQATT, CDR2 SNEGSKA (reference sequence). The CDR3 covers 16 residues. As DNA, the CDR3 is TGCAGTGCTAGAGATTTGGGAGGGGGCGATCCCTACGAGCAGTACGTC. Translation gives CSARDLGGGDPYEQYV.

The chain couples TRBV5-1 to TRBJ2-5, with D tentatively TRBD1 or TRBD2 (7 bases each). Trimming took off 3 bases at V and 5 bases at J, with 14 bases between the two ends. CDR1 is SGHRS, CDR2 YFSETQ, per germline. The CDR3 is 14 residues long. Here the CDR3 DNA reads TGCGCCAGCAGCTACACAGGGGAGGGGGAGACCCAGTACTTC. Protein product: CASSYTGEGETQYF.

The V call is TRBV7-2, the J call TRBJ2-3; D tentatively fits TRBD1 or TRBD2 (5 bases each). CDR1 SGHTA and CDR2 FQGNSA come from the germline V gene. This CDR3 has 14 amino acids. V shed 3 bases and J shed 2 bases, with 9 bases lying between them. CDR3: CASSFGGFTDTQYF. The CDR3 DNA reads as TGTGCCAGCAGCTTTGGGGGATTCACAGATACGCAGTATTTT.

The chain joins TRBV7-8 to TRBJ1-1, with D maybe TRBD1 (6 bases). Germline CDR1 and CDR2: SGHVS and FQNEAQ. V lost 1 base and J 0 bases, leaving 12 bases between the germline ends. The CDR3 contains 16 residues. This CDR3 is CASSLGGGFMNTEAFF. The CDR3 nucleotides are TGTGCCAGCAGCTTAGGAGGGGGGTTCATGAACACTGAAGCTTTCTTT.

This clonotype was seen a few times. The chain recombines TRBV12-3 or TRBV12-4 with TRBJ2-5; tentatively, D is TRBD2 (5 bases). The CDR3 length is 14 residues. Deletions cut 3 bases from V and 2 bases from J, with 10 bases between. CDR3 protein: CASSLSADQETQYF. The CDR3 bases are TGTGCCAGCAGTTTGTCAGCGGATCAAGAGACCCAGTACTTC.

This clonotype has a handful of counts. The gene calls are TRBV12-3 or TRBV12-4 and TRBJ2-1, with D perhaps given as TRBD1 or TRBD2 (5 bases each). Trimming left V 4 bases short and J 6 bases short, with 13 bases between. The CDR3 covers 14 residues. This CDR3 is CASSSVGTVNEQFF. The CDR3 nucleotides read TGTGCCAGCAGTTCGGTAGGGACCGTCAATGAGCAGTTCTTC.

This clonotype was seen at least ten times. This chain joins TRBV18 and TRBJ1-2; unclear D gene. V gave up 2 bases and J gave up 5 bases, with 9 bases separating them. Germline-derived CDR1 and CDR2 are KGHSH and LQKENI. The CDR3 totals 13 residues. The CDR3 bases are TGTGCCAGCTCACCAGAGAACGAGTATGGCTACACCTTC. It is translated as CASSPENEYGYTF. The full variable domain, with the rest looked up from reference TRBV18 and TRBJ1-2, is NAGVMQNPRHLVRRRGQEARLRCSPMKGHSHVYWYRQLPEEGLKFMVYLQKENIIDESGMPKERFSAEFPKEGPSILRIQQVVRGDSAAYFCASSPENEYGYTFGSGTRLTVV.

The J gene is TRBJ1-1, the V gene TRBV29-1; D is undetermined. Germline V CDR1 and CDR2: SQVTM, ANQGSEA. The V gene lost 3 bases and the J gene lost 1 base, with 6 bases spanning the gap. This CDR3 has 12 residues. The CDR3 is CSVDDKNTEAFF. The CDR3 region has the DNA TGCAGCGTTGATGACAAGAACACTGAAGCTTTCTTT.

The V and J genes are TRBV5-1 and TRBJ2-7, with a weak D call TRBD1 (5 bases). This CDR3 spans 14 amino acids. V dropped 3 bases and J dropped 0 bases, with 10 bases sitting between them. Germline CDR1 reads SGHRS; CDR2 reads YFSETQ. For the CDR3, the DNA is TGCGCCAGCAGCTCCGACAGCGCCTCCTACGAGCAGTACTTC. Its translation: CASSSDSASYEQYF.

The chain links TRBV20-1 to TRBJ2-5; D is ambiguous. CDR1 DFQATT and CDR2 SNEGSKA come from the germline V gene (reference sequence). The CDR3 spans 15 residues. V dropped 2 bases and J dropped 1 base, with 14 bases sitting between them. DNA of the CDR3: TGCAGTGCTAGACCTTCTCCCGGTTCCCAAGAGACCCAGTACTTC. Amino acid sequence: CSARPSPGSQETQYF.

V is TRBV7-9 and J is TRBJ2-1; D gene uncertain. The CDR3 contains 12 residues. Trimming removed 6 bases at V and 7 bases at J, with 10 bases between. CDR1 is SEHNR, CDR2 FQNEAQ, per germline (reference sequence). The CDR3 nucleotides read TGTGCCAGCAGTCGCCTTGTTAATGAGCAGTTCTTC. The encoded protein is CASSRLVNEQFF.

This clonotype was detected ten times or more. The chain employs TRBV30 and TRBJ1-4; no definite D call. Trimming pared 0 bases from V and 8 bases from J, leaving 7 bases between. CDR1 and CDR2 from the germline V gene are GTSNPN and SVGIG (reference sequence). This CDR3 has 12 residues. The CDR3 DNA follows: TGTGCCTGGAGTGTAGGTGGGGAAAAACTGTTTTTT. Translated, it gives CAWSVGGEKLFF.

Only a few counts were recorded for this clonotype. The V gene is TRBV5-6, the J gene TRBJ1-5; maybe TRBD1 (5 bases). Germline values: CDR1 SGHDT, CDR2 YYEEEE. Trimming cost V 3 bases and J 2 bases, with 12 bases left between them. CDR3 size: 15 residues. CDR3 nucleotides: TGTGCCAGCAGCTCCCTACAGGTAGGCAATCAGCCCCAGCATTTT. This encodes CASSSLQVGNQPQHF. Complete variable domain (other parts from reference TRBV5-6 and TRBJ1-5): DAGVTQSPTHLIKTRGQQVTLRCSPKSGHDTVSWYQQALGQGPQFIFQYYEEEERQRGNFPDRFSGHQFPNYSSELNVNALLLGDSALYLCASSSLQVGNQPQHFGDGTRLSIL.

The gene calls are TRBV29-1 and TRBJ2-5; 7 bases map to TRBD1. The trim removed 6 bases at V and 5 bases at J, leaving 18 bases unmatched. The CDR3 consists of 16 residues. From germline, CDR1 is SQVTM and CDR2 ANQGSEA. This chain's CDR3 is CSVVPRGTVTGETQYF. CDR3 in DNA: TGCAGCGTGGTTCCCCGGGGAACCGTGACAGGGGAGACCCAGTACTTC.

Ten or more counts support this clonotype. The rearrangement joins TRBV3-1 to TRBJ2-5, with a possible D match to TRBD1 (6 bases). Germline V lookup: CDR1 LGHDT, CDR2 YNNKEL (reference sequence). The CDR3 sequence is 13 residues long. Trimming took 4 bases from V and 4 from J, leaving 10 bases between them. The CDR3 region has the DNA TGTGCCAGCAGCCCCAGGGGATCAGAGACCCAGTACTTC. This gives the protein CASSPRGSETQYF.

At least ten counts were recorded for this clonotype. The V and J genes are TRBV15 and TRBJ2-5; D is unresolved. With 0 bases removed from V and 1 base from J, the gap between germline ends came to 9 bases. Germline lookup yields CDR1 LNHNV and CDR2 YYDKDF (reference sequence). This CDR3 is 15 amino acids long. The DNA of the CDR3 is TGTGCCACCAGCAGAGAAGGCAGGCCCCAAGAGACCCAGTACTTC. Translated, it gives CATSREGRPQETQYF.

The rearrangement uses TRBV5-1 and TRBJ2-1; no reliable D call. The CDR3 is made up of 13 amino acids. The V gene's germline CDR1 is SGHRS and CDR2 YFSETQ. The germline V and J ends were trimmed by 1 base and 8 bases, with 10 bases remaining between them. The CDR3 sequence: CASSLYFEDEQFF. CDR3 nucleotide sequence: TGCGCCAGCAGCTTGTATTTCGAAGATGAGCAGTTCTTC. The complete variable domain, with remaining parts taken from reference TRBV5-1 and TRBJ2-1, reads KAGVTQTPRYLIKTRGQQVTLSCSPISGHRSVSWYQQTPGQGLQFLFEYFSETQRNKGNFPGRFSGRQFSNSRSEMNVSTLELGDSALYLCASSLYFEDEQFFGPGTRLTVL.

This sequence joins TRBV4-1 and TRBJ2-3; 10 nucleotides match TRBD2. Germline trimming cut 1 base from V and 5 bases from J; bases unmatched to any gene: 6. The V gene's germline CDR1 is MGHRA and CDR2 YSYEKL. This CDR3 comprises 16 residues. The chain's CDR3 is CASSQVTLAGEDTQYF. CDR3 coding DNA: TGCGCCAGCAGCCAAGTTACCCTAGCGGGAGAAGATACGCAGTATTTT.

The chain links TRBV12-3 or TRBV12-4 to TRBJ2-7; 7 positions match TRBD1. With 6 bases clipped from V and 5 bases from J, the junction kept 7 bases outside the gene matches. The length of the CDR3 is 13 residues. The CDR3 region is CASSSQGINEQYV. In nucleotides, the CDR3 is TGTGCCAGCAGCTCACAGGGGATTAACGAGCAGTACGTC.

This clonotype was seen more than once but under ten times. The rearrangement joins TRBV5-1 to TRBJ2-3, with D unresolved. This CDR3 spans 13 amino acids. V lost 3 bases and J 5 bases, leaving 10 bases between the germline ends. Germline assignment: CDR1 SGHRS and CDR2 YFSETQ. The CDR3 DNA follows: TGCGCCAGCAGCTCCCTCGCGGAAGATACGCAGTATTTT. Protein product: CASSSLAEDTQYF.

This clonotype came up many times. CDR3 region: CASSSSGPSRNEQFF. For the CDR3, the DNA is TGTGCCAGCAGCTCCTCGGGACCATCTAGGAATGAGCAGTTCTTC. The gene calls are TRBV7-2 and TRBJ2-1; tentatively, D is TRBD1 or TRBD2 (5 bases each). The CDR3 consists of 15 residues. V lost 4 bases and J 7 bases, leaving 17 bases between the germline ends. Germline V lookup: CDR1 SGHTA, CDR2 FQGNSA.

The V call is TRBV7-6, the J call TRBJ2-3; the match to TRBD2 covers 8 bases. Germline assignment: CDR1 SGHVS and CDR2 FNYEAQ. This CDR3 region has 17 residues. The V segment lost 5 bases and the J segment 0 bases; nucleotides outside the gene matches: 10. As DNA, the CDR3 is TGTGCCAGCAGCCTTGGACTAGCCCTGATAAGCACAGATACGCAGTATTTT. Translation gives CASSLGLALISTDTQYF.

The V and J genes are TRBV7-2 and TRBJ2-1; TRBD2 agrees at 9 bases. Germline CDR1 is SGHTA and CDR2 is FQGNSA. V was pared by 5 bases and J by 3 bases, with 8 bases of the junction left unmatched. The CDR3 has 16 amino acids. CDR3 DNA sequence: TGTGCCAGCAGCCCCCAGGCTAGCGGGGACTACAATGAGCAGTTCTTC. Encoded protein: CASSPQASGDYNEQFF.